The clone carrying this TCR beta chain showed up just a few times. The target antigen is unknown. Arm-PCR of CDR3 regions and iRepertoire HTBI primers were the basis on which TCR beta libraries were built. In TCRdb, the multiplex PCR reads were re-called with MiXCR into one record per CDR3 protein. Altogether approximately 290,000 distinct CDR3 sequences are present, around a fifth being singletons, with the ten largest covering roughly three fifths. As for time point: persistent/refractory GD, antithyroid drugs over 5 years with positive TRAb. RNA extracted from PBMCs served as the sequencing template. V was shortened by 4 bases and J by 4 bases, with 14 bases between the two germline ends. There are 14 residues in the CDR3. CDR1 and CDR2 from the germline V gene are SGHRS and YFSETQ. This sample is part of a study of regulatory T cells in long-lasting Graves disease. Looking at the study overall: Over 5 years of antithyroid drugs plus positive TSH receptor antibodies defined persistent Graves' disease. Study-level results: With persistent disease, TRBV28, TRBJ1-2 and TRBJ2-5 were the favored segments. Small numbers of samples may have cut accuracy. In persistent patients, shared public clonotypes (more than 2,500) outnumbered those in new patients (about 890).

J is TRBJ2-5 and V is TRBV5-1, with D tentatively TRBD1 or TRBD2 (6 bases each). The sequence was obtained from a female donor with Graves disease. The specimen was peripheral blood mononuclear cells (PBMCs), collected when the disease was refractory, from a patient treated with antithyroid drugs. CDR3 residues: CASSVKGGPETQYF. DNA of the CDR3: TGCGCCAGCAGCGTGAAAGGGGGGCCAGAGACCCAGTACTTC.